This T cell receptor beta chain was observed in a study of blood T cell repertoires in COVID-19. Study context: Samples representing acute and convalescent COVID-19 were sourced from the United States, Italy and Spain.

Germline V lookup: CDR1 KGHDR, CDR2 SFDVKD. V dropped 2 bases and J dropped 4; count of bases not matched to a gene: 5. This CDR3 comprises 16 residues. In the source study's methods: By means of reference gene primer amplification, nucleated cell counts were estimated. The protocol was immunoSEQ multiplex PCR, while the TCRdb copy is restricted to in-frame clones and leaves out a portion. V and J calls and clone size are given by that table; D and trimming were obtained from the DNA. The repertoire holds 200,000 to 250,000 clones, with over 60% as singletons. The sequence was obtained from a woman in her 70s with acute or convalescent COVID-19. Sequenced input: peripheral blood. The chain carries TRBV24-1 and TRBJ2-1; 9 nucleotides align to TRBD1. This CDR3 reads CATSDSGTGLYNEQFF. The CDR3, as DNA: TGTGCCACCAGTGATTCCGGGACAGGGTTATACAATGAGCAGTTCTTC.